This TCR beta chain emerged from a study of shared clonotypes between healthy human individuals. Study background: The donor pool was made up of two women and a few men aged 18 to 49.

Per the original methods: Filtering differed, since immunoSEQ gave only junction sequences and no quality scores. This table comes from immunoSEQ multiplex PCR, and its TCRdb copy is limited to in-frame clones, with some not included. The V and J calls and clone size were taken over from that table, and D and trimming were inferred from the DNA. Among approximately 940,000 clones listed, over 60% were seen once. The V gene lost 2 bases and the J gene lost 7 bases, with 16 bases spanning the gap. Germline V lookup: CDR1 SGDLS, CDR2 YYNGEE. The length of the CDR3 is 15 residues. This sequence was found in a man between 18 and 29 years old in good health. This chain uses TRBV9 with TRBJ2-4, with D perhaps TRBD2 (6 bases). Sequenced: memory CD4+ T cells sorted from blood. Subset: CD45RA-negative fraction. CDR3 sequence reads: CASSVGPAGPNIQYF. The CDR3, as DNA: TGTGCCAGCAGCGTCGGGCCCGCGGGGCCGAACATTCAGTACTTC.